Listed here are 16 T cell receptor beta chains from one sample, sequenced in a study of synovial regulatory T cells in juvenile arthritis. Study-wide points: Compared with other blood Treg cells, inflammation-associated Treg cells had reduced TCR diversity.

Libraries were prepared by immunoSEQ multiplex PCR; TCRdb keeps only in-frame clonotypes and omits some of them. Its listing shows about 1,100 clones. Their target antigens are unknown. Source material: Treg cells from blood. Subset denoted: HLA-DR+ inflammation-associated blood Treg cells. Source of these receptors: a donor younger than 30 with juvenile idiopathic arthritis.

Considering frequency, this clone is medium-sized (0.01 to 0.1%). The V gene is TRBV30, the J gene TRBJ2-2; as DNA is missing, the TRBD2 call by TCRdb cannot be tested. The CDR3 covers 15 residues. No DNA sequence is on record. Germline CDR1 reads GTSNPN; CDR2 reads SVGIG (reference sequence). The CDR3 reads CAWIGLAGPTGELFF.

By frequency, this clone registers medium-sized. V and J are TRBV9 and TRBJ2-7; TCRdb lists TRBD2, though no DNA is available to test this call. In germline, CDR1 is SGDLS, CDR2 YYNGEE. The CDR3 length is 13 residues. The coding DNA is unavailable. CDR3 protein: CASSVGPSGEQYF.

This clone is deemed large by its frequency. The gene calls are TRBV21-1 and TRBJ2-2; TCRdb's assignment of TRBD2 cannot be checked, as there is no DNA. TRBV21-1 is tagged as a pseudogene. CDR3 length: 19 amino acids. No DNA is listed. The chain's CDR3 is CASSKRGLAGAKYPGELFF.

This clone is labeled large based on frequency. The V call is TRBV19, the J call TRBJ1-4; lacking DNA, the TRBD1 call made by TCRdb goes unchecked. From germline, CDR1 is LNHDA and CDR2 SQIVND (reference sequence). The CDR3 extends over 15 amino acids. DNA was not recorded. CDR3 loop: CASSFSGVANEKLFF.

Judged by frequency, this clone is large. The J gene is TRBJ2-2, the V gene TRBV2. This CDR3 contains 13 residues. The nucleotide record is missing. Germline V gene sequence: CDR1 SNHLY, CDR2 FYNNEI. CDR3 in amino acids: CASIRWDSGELFF.

This clone counts as medium-sized by frequency. The chain has TRBV6-9 and TRBJ2-7. The CDR3 consists of 16 residues. This entry has no DNA. CDR1 and CDR2 from the germline V gene are MNHGY and SVAAGI. The chain's CDR3 is CASSYSLLLQGPKQYF.

By frequency, this clone registers medium-sized. The chain employs TRBV28 and TRBJ1-1; TCRdb proposes TRBD1, but this gene call is untestable without DNA. Germline assignment: CDR1 MDHEN and CDR2 SYDVKM. The length of the CDR3 is 11 residues. No DNA sequence is on record. The CDR3 protein is CASSFSAGAFF.

Measured by frequency, this clone is medium-sized. The chain employs TRBV18 and TRBJ1-4. The CDR3 has 15 residues. DNA was not recorded. Germline V gives CDR1 KGHSH, CDR2 LQKENI. CDR3 protein: CASSPQESTNEKLFF.

This sequence joins TRBV5-1 and TRBJ2-1; TCRdb indicates TRBD2, and absent DNA this call remains unverified. Germline V gene lookup returns CDR1 SGHRS and CDR2 YFSETQ. This CDR3 comprises 13 residues. DNA is not recorded here. The CDR3 sequence: CASRLAGENEPFF.

This clone is deemed medium-sized (0.01 to 0.1%) by its frequency. The CDR3 loop reads CASSFKGRTALNEKLFF. This chain connects TRBV7-8 to TRBJ1-4; TCRdb outputs TRBD1, but without DNA this stays unchecked. Germline V gene sequence: CDR1 SGHVS, CDR2 FQNEAQ. The CDR3 covers 17 residues. The DNA sequence is not available.

This clone shows up as medium-sized by frequency. The rearrangement joins TRBV10-3 to TRBJ2-1; the TCRdb call, TRBD1, lacks DNA for checking. Germline assignment: CDR1 ENHRY and CDR2 SYGVKD. The CDR3 length is 16 residues. Only the protein is available. CDR3 amino acids: CAISAPGTSSYNEQFF.

This clone is identified as medium-sized (0.01 to 0.1%) from frequency. The rearrangement links TRBV6-5 to TRBJ2-7. This CDR3 has 15 amino acids. No DNA sequence was recorded. Germline CDR1 is MNHEY and CDR2 is SVGAGI. CDR3 amino acids: CASSGRSPSSYEQYF.

Measured by frequency, this clone is medium-sized. The chain is built from TRBV10-3 and TRBJ1-5; TCRdb names TRBD1, which stays unverified in the absence of DNA. The CDR3 totals 13 residues. No DNA was logged. In germline, CDR1 is ENHRY, CDR2 SYGVKD. The CDR3 sequence is CAISELREQPQHF.

By frequency, this clone is medium-sized. CDR3 sequence: CASSYPPKGSYGYTF. The chain has TRBV6-6 and TRBJ1-2. From germline, CDR1 is MNHNY and CDR2 SVGAGI (reference sequence). The CDR3 consists of 15 residues. DNA for this receptor is not on file.

Its frequency marks this clone as medium-sized. CDR3 region: CASSYAGGRNEQFF. This chain joins TRBV6-5 and TRBJ2-1; absent DNA, TCRdb's TRBD2 call cannot be checked. Germline values: CDR1 MNHEY, CDR2 SVGAGI. The CDR3 length is 14 residues. No DNA accompanies this entry.

Considering frequency, this clone is medium-sized. The genes are TRBV27 and TRBJ2-2. The CDR3 extends over 15 amino acids. DNA is not recorded here. CDR1 and CDR2 (germline): MNHEY, SMNVEV (reference sequence). CDR3 loop: CASSFEGGRGGELFF.